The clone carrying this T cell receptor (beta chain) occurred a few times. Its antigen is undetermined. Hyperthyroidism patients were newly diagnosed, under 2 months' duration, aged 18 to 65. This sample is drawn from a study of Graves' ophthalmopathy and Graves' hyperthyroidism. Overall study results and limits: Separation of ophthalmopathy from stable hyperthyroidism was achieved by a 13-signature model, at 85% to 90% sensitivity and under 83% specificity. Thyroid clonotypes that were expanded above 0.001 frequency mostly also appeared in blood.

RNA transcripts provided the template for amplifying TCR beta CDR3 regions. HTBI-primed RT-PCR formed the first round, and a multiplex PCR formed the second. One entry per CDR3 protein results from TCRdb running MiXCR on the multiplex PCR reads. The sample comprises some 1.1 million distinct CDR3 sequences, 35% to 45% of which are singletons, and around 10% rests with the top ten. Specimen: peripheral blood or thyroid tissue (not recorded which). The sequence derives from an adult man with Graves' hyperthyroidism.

This CDR3 is CASSPLLGQGAGGELFF. In nucleotides, the CDR3 is TGTGCCAGCAGTCCCCTCCTTGGACAGGGGGCGGGCGGGGAGCTGTTTTTT. The J gene is TRBJ2-2, the V gene TRBV27; 11 nucleotides line up with TRBD1. The CDR3 contains 17 residues. Germline V gene lookup returns CDR1 MNHEY and CDR2 SMNVEV (reference sequence). With 5 bases clipped from V and 7 bases from J, the junction kept 12 bases outside the gene matches.